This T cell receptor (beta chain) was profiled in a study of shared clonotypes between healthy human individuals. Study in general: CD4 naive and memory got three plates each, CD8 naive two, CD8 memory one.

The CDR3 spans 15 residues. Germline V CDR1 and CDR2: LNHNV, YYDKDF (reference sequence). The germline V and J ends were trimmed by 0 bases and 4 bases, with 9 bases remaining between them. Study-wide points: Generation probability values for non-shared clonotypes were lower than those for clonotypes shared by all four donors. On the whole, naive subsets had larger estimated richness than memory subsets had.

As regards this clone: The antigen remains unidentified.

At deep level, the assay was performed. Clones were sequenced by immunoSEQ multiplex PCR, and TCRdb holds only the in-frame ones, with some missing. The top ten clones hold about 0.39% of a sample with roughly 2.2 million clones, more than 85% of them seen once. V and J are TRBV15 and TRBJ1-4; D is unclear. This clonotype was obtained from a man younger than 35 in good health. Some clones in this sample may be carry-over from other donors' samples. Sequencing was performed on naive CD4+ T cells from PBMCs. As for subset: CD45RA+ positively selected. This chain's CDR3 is CATSRDRKRNEKLFF. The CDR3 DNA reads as TGTGCCACCAGCAGAGATAGGAAACGTAATGAAAAACTGTTTTTT.